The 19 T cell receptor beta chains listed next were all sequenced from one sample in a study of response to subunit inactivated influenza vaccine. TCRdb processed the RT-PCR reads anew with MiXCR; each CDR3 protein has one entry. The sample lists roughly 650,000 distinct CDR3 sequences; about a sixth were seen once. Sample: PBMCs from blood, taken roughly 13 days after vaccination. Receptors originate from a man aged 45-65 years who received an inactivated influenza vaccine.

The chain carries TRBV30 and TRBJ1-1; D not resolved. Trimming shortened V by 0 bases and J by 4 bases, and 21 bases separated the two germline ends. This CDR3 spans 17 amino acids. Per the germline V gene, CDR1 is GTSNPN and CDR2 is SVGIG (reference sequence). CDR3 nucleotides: TGTGCCTGGAGTGTACCCCCCCCGATGGGTTGGGGCACTGAAGCTTTCTTT. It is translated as CAWSVPPPMGWGTEAFF.

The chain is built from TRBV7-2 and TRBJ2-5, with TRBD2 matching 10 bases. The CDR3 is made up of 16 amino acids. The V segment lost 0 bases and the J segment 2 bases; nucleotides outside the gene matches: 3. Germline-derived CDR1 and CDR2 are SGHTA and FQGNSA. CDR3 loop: CASSLALAGEQETQYF. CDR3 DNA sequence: TGTGCCAGCAGCTTAGCGCTAGCGGGGGAACAAGAGACCCAGTACTTC.

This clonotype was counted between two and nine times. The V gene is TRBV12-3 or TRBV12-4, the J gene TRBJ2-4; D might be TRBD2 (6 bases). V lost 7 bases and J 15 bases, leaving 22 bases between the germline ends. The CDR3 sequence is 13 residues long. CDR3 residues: CASTRAGQGKVYF. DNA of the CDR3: TGTGCCAGCACCCGGGCGGGGCAAGGAAAGGTGTACTTC.

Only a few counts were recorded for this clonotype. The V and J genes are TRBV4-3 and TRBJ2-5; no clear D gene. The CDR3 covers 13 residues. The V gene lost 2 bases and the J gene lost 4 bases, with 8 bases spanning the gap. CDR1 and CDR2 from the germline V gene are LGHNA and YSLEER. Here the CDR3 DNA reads TGCGCCAGCAGCCAACGCCCACGAGAGACCCAGTACTTC. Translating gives CASSQRPRETQYF.

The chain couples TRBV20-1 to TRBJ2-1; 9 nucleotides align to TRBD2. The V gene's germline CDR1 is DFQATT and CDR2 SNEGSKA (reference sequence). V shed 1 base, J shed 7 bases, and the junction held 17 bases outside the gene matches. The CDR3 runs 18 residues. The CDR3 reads CSARAAAGSAGGGNEQFF. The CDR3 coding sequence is TGCAGTGCTAGAGCCGCTGCGGGGAGCGCGGGGGGGGGAAATGAGCAGTTCTTC.

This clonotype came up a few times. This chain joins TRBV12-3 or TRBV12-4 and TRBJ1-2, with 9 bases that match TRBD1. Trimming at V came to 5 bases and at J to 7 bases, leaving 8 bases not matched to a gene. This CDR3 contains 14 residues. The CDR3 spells CASSPRRTGVGYTF. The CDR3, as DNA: TGTGCCAGCAGTCCGAGGAGGACAGGGGTTGGCTACACCTTC.

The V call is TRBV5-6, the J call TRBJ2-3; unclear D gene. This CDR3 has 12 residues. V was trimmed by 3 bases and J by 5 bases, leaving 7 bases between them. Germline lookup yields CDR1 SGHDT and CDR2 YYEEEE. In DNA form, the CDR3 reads TGTGCCAGCAGCTACCTCAAAGATACGCAGTATTTT. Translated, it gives CASSYLKDTQYF.

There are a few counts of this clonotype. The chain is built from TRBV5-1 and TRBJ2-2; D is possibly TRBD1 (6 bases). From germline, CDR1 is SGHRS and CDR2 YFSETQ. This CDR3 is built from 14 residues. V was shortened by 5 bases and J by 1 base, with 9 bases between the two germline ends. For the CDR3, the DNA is TGCGCCAGCAGGGTGGGACAGAACACCGGGGAGCTGTTTTTT. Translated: CASRVGQNTGELFF.

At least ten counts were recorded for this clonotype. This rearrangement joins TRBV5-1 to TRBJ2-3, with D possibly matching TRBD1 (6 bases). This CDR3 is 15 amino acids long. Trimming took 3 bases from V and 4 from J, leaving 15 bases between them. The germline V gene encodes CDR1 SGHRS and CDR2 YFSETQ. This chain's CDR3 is CASSWGTGRADTQYF. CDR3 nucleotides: TGCGCCAGCAGCTGGGGAACAGGGCGGGCAGATACGCAGTATTTT.

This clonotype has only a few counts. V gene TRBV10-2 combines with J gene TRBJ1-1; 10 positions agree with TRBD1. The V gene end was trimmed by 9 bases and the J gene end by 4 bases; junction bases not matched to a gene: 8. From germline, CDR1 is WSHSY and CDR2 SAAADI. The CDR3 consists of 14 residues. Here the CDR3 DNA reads TGCGCCAGTTTGGGACAGGGGTTGGGCACTGAAGCTTTCTTT. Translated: CASLGQGLGTEAFF.

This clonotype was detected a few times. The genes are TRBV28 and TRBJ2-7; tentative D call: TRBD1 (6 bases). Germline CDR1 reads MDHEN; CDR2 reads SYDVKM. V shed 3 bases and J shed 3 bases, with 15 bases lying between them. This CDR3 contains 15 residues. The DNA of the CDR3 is TGTGCCAGCAGTTTTGGTGGACAGTCCCGCTACGAGCAGTACTTC. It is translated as CASSFGGQSRYEQYF.

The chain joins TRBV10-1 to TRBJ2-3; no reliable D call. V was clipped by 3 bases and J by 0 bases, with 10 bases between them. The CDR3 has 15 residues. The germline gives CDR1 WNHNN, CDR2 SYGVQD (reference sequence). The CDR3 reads CASSEQQTSTDTQYF. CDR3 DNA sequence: TGCGCCAGCAGTGAACAGCAAACTAGCACAGATACGCAGTATTTT.

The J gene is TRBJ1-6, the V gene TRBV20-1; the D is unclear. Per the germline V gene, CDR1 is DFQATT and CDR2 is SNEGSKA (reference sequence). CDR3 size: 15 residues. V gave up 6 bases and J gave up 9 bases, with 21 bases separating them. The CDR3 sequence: CSANNPDGLGSPLHF. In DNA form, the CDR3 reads TGCAGTGCCAACAACCCGGACGGGCTTGGTTCACCCCTCCACTTT.

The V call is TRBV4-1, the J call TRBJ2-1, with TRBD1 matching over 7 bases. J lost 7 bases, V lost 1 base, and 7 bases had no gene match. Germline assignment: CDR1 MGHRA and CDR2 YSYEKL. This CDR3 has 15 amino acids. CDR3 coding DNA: TGCGCCAGCAGCCAAGGCGAAAGACAGGGAAATGAGCAGTTCTTC. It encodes CASSQGERQGNEQFF.

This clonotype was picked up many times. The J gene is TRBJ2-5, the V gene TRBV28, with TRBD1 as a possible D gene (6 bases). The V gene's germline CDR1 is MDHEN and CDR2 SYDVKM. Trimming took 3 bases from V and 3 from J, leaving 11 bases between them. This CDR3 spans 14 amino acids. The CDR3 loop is CASSFRGMEETQYF. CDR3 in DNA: TGTGCCAGCAGTTTCAGGGGAATGGAAGAGACCCAGTACTTC.

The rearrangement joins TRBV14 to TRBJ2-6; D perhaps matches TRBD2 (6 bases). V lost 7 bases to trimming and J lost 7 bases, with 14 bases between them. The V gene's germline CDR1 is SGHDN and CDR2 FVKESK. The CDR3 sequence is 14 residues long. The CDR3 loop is CASNVGGNANVLTF. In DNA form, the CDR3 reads TGTGCCAGCAACGTTGGGGGGAATGCCAACGTCCTGACTTTC.

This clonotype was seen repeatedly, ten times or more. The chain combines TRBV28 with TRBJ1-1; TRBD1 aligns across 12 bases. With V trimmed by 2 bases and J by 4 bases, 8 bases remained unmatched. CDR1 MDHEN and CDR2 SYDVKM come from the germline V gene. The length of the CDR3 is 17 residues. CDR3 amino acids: CASSLGTGGMWGTEAFF. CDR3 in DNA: TGTGCCAGCAGTTTAGGGACAGGGGGCATGTGGGGCACTGAAGCTTTCTTT.

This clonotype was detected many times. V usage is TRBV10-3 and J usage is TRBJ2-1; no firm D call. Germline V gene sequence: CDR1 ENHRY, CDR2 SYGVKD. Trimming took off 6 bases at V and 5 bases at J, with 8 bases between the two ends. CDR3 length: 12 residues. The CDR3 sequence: CAIRYGDNEQFF. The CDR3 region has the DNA TGTGCCATCAGGTACGGTGACAATGAGCAGTTCTTC.

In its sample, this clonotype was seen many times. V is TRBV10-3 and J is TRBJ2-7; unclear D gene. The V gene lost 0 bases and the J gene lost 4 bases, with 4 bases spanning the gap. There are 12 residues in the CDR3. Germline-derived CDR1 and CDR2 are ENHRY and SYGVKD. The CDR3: CAISESGYEQYF. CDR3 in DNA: TGTGCCATCAGTGAGTCGGGGTACGAGCAGTACTTC.